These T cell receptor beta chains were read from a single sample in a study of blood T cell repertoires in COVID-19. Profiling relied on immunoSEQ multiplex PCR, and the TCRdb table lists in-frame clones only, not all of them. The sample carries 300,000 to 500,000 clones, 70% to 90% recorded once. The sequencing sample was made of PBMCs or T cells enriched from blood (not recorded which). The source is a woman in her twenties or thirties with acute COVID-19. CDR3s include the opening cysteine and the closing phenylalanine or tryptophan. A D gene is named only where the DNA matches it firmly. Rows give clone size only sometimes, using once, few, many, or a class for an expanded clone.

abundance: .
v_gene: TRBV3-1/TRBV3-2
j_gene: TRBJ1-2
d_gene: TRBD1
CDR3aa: CASSQEQGASYGYTF
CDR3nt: TGTGCCAGCAGCCAAGAGCAGGGGGCCAGCTATGGCTACACCTTC

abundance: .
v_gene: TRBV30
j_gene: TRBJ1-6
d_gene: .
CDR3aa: CAWRVPGVGSPLHF
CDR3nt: TGTGCCTGGAGGGTGCCGGGGGTCGGTTCACCCCTCCACTTT

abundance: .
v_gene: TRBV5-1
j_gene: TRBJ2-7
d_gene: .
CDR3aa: CASSSRLDLRYEQYF
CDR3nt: TGCGCCAGCAGCAGTAGACTAGACCTAAGGTACGAGCAGTACTTC

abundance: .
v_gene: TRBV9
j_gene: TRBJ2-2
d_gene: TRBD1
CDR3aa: CASSVDPPGQGYGGELFF
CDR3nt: TGTGCCAGCAGCGTAGACCCCCCTGGACAGGGGTATGGCGGGGAGCTGTTTTTT

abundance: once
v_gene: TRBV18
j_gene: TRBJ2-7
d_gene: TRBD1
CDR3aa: CASSPTGGPSYEQYF
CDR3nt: TGTGCCAGCTCGCCTACAGGGGGACCCTCCTACGAGCAGTACTTC

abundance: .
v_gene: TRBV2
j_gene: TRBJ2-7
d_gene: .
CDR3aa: CASRTPINYEQYF
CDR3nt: TGTGCCAGCAGAACACCGATTAACTACGAGCAGTACTTC

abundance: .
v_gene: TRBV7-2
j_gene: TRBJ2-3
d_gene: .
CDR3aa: CASSSSGASTDTQYF
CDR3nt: TGTGCCAGCAGCTCGTCCGGAGCGAGCACAGATACGCAGTATTTT

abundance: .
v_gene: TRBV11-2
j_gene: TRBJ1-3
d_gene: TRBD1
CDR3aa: CASSETSGTVGNTIYF
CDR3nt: TGTGCCAGCAGCGAAACTTCCGGGACAGTTGGAAACACCATATATTTT

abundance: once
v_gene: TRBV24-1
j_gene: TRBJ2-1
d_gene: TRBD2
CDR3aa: CATSDYSTSGGVHNEQFF
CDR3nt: TGTGCCACCAGTGATTACTCCACTAGCGGGGGGGTTCACAATGAGCAGTTCTTC

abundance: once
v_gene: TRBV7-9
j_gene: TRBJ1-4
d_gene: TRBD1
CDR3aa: CASSLDRGNEKLFF
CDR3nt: TGTGCCAGCAGCTTGGACAGGGGTAATGAAAAACTGTTTTTT

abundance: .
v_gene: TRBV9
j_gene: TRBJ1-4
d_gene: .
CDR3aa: CASSPRGTTNEKLFF
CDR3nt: TGTGCCAGCAGCCCCCGCGGAACAACTAATGAAAAACTGTTTTTT

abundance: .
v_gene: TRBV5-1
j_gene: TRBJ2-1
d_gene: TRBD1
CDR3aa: CASSLSSVRQGRDEQFF
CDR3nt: TGCGCCAGCAGCTTAAGCTCGGTTCGACAGGGCCGGGATGAGCAGTTCTTC

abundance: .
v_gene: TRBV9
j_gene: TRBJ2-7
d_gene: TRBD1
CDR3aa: CASSAIASPRGRDEQYF
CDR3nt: TGTGCCAGCAGCGCGATCGCGTCGCCTAGGGGGCGTGACGAGCAGTACTTC

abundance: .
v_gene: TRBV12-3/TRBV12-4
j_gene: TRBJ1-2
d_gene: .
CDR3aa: CASSFGARYGYTF
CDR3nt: TGTGCCAGCAGTTTTGGGGCTCGCTATGGCTACACCTTC

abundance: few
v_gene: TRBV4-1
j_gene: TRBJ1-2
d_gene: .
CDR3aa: CASSQDTQGGRFYGYTF
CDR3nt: TGCGCCAGCAGCCAAGATACACAAGGGGGTCGGTTCTATGGCTACACCTTC

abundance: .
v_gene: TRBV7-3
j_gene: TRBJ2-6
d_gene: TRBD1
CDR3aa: CASSTDRAGANVLTF
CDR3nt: TGTGCCAGCAGCACAGACAGGGCTGGGGCCAACGTCCTGACTTTC

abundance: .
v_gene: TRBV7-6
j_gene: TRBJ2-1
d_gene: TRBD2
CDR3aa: CASSLALGAGGSYNEQFF
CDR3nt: TGTGCCAGCAGCTTAGCCCTAGGAGCGGGGGGGTCCTACAATGAGCAGTTCTTC

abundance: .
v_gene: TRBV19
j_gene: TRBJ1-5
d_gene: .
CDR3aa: CASSKGVSFNQPQHF
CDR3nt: TGTGCCAGTAGTAAGGGGGTTAGTTTTAATCAGCCCCAGCATTTT

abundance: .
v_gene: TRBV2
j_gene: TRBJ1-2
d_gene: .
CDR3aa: CARSRGIGYTF
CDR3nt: TGTGCCCGGTCTAGGGGGATTGGCTACACCTTC

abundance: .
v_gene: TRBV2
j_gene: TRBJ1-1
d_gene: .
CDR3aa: CASSPRRTAEAFF
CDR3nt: TGTGCCAGCAGCCCCCGAAGGACAGCGGAAGCTTTCTTT

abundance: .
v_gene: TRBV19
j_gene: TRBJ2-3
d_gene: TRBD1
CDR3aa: CASSETGRADTQYF
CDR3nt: TGTGCCAGTAGTGAGACAGGGCGCGCAGATACGCAGTATTTT

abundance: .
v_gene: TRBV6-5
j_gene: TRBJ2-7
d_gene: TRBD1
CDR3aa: CASRLQGASYEQYF
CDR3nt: TGTGCCAGCAGACTACAGGGGGCCTCCTACGAGCAGTACTTC

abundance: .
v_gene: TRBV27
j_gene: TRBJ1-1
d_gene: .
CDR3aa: CATQRLRGARGTEAFF
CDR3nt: TGTGCCACTCAACGATTGCGGGGGGCCAGGGGCACTGAAGCTTTCTTT

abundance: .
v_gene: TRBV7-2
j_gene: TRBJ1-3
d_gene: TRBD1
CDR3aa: CASSLGGQGYGNTIYF
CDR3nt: TGTGCCAGCAGCCTGGGGGGACAGGGGTACGGAAACACCATATATTTT

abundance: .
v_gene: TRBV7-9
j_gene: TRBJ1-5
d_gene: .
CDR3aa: CASSLGTGSAGNQPQHF
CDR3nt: TGTGCCAGCAGCTTAGGAACAGGGTCTGCAGGGAATCAGCCCCAGCATTTT

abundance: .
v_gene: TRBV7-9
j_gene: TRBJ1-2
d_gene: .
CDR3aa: CASSLDPWTDYGYTF
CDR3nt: TGTGCCAGCAGCTTAGATCCTTGGACAGACTATGGCTACACCTTC

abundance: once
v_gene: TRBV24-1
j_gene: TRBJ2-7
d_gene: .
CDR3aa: CATSAKQDSYEQYF
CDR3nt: TGTGCCACCAGTGCAAAACAGGACTCCTACGAGCAGTACTTC

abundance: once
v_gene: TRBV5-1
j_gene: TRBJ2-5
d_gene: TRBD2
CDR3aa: CASSLRLAGVETQYF
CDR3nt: TGCGCCAGCAGCCTCAGACTAGCGGGGGTGGAGACCCAGTACTTC

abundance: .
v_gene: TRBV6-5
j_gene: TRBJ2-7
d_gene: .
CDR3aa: CASSYSVNGYYEQYF
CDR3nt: TGTGCCAGCAGTTACTCGGTTAACGGTTACTACGAGCAGTACTTC

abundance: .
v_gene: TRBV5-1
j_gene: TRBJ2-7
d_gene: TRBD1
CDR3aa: CASSTQPGQGGYEQYF
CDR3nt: TGCGCCAGCAGCACACAACCGGGACAGGGTGGGTACGAGCAGTACTTC